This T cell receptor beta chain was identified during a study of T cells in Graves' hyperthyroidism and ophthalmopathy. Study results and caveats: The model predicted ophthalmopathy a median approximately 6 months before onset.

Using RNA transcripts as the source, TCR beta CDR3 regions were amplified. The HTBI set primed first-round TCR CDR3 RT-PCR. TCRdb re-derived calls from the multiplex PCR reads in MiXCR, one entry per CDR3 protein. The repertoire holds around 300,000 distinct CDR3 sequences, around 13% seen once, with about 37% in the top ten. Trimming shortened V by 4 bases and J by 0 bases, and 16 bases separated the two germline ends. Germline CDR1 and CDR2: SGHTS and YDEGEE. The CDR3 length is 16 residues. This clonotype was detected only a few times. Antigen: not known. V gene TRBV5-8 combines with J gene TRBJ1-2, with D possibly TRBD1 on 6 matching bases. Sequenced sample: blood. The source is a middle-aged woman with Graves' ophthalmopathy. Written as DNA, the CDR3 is TGTGCCAGCAGCCGGACAGTCCCAATAGCTAACTATGGCTACACCTTC. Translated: CASSRTVPIANYGYTF.